The subject of this entry is one T cell receptor beta chain. The sample belongs to a study of blood T cell repertoires in COVID-19. The CDR3 runs 17 residues. V dropped 4 bases and J dropped 0 bases, with 15 bases sitting between them. Germline lookup yields CDR1 MGHDK and CDR2 SYGVNS. Produced via immunoSEQ multiplex PCR; TCRdb's table is partial and in-frame only. Of about 50,000 clones in the sample, around 80% were seen once. The V and J genes are TRBV25-1 and TRBJ2-2; possibly TRBD2 for D (5 bases). The clonotype was recovered from a human donor in a cohort sampled during active COVID-19. Sequencing input: peripheral blood. CDR3 residues: CASSVSGWGSNTGELFF. CDR3 nucleotides: TGTGCCAGCAGTGTCTCGGGGTGGGGTTCGAACACCGGGGAGCTGTTTTTT.